This entry lists 32 T cell receptor beta chains sequenced from one sample in a study of blood T cells in healthy people across ages. The authors ran a second PCR of 7 to 11 cycles using a sample-barcoded 5' primer and a J-beta primer mix. Via MiXCR, TCRdb re-called the 5' RACE reads, giving one row per CDR3 protein. The sample records about 320,000 distinct CDR3 sequences, 25% to 30% being singletons. Sequencing was carried out using blood. The source is a woman in her sixties or seventies in good health.

This clonotype was observed a few times. One end of the junction varies from germline; a read error may be responsible. The CDR3 region is CASSTDYPSYEQYF. The CDR3 nucleotides are TGCGCCAGCAGTACGGACTACCCCTCCTACGAGCAGTACTTC. The chain employs TRBV6-2 or TRBV6-3 and TRBJ2-5; D perhaps matches TRBD2 (6 bases). The J call may be faulty, since TRBJ2-7 better matches the DNA end. The germline CDR1 and CDR2 sequences are MNHEY and SVGEGT. CDR3 length: 14 residues.

This clonotype occurred a few times. The chain employs TRBV20-1 and TRBJ2-2; maybe TRBD2 (6 bases). This CDR3 spans 16 amino acids. Trimming pared 4 bases from V and 4 bases from J, leaving 19 bases between. Germline values: CDR1 DFQATT, CDR2 SNEGSKA (reference sequence). The CDR3, as DNA: TGCAGTGCTAATAGACCCGGGAGTCCGCTCACCGGGGAGCTGTTTTTT. Protein sequence: CSANRPGSPLTGELFF.

V gene TRBV7-2 combines with J gene TRBJ1-3; D perhaps matches TRBD1 (5 bases). Trimming stripped 3 bases from V and 2 bases from J, with 8 bases between. This CDR3 contains 14 residues. Per germline, CDR1 SGHTA and CDR2 FQGNSA. The chain's CDR3 is CASSFGAPGNTIYF. The CDR3 DNA is TGTGCCAGCAGCTTTGGGGCCCCTGGAAACACCATATATTTT.

This clonotype was counted many times. V is TRBV6-5 and J is TRBJ2-7; D is unclear. Germline V gene lookup returns CDR1 MNHEY and CDR2 SVGAGI. The CDR3 is 11 amino acids. Trimming cost V 3 bases and J 5 bases, with 5 bases left between them. The CDR3 sequence is CASSYSHEQYF. The DNA of the CDR3 is TGTGCCAGCAGTTATAGCCACGAGCAGTACTTC.

V gene TRBV24-1 combines with J gene TRBJ2-5, with 10 bases that match TRBD2. Germline V gives CDR1 KGHDR, CDR2 SFDVKD. Trimming took 4 bases from V and 5 from J; bases not matched to a gene: 9. The CDR3 consists of 16 residues. The CDR3 reads CATSDSPLAGVETQYF. Written as DNA, the CDR3 is TGTGCCACCAGTGACTCGCCCCTAGCGGGAGTTGAGACCCAGTACTTC.

The V and J genes are TRBV11-2 and TRBJ2-7; D not certain. V was trimmed by 0 bases and J by 2 bases, leaving 11 bases between them. This CDR3 spans 15 amino acids. Germline CDR1 is SGHAT and CDR2 is FQNNGV. CDR3 nucleotides: TGTGCCAGCAGCTTAGAGTCAGGTGGGACCTACGAGCAGTACTTC. It encodes CASSLESGGTYEQYF.

This clonotype has a handful of counts. V gene TRBV3-1 combines with J gene TRBJ1-2, with 9 bases that match TRBD1. There are 15 residues in the CDR3. The V gene end was trimmed by 4 bases and the J gene end by 4 bases; junction bases not matched to a gene: 7. Germline assignment: CDR1 LGHDT and CDR2 YNNKEL (reference sequence). The CDR3 is CASSPRDRGSYGYTF. The CDR3 DNA follows: TGTGCCAGCAGCCCTCGCGACAGGGGGTCCTATGGCTACACCTTC.

This chain joins TRBV18 and TRBJ1-5; 11 positions match TRBD1. The germline CDR1 and CDR2 sequences are KGHSH and LQKENI. V dropped 3 bases and J dropped 0; count of bases not matched to a gene: 4. CDR3 length equals 17 residues. CDR3 amino acids: CASSPSDRGPSNQPQHF. The CDR3 nucleotides are TGTGCCAGCTCACCGTCGGACAGGGGGCCTAGCAATCAGCCCCAGCATTTT.

The chain combines TRBV29-1 with TRBJ2-1; TRBD1 aligns across 9 bases. The J call may be faulty, since TRBJ2-5 better matches the DNA end. In germline, CDR1 is SQVTM, CDR2 ANQGSEA. CDR3 length equals 13 residues. In DNA form, the CDR3 reads TGCAGCGTATCGGGACAGGGCGGAGAGACCCAGTACTTC. Protein sequence: CSVSGQGGETQYF.

DNA for the CDR3: TGCAGTGCCCGGGGCCCTACTAGCGGCTCCTACAATGAGCAGTTCTTC. The encoded protein is CSARGPTSGSYNEQFF. V is TRBV20-1 and J is TRBJ2-1; 8 nucleotides line up with TRBD2. Germline V CDR1 and CDR2: DFQATT, SNEGSKA (reference sequence). The CDR3 consists of 16 residues. With V trimmed by 6 bases and J by 0 bases, 10 bases remained unmatched.

As DNA, the CDR3 is TGTGCCAGCAGTTTTATCGGGGCTAGCGCTAAAGAGACCCAGTACTTC. It specifies CASSFIGASAKETQYF. This chain links TRBV28 with TRBJ2-5; possibly TRBD2 for D (6 bases). Trimming removed 3 bases at V and 3 bases at J, with 17 bases between. This CDR3 spans 16 amino acids. Germline V gene data show CDR1 as MDHEN and CDR2 as SYDVKM.

This clonotype occurred many times. The CDR3 loop is CASSLDPGAGGYTF. The DNA for the CDR3 is TGCGCCAGCAGCTTGGATCCAGGGGCTGGAGGCTACACCTTC. The chain recombines TRBV5-1 with TRBJ1-2; the D gene is possibly TRBD1 (6 bases). The CDR3 runs 14 residues. Trimming cost V 0 bases and J 8 bases, with 14 bases left between them. Germline-derived CDR1 and CDR2 are SGHRS and YFSETQ.

In this sample, this clonotype turned up a few times. CDR3 nucleotides: TGTGCCAGCAGCTTATCTCCAGGGTCGGGTCAGCCCCAGCATTTT. This encodes CASSLSPGSGQPQHF. This chain joins TRBV7-2 and TRBJ1-5; D is perhaps TRBD1 (5 bases). Deletions cut 2 bases from V and 6 bases from J, with 14 bases between. The CDR3 is 15 amino acids. Germline V gene sequence: CDR1 SGHTA, CDR2 FQGNSA.

This clonotype was counted only a few times. The CDR3 spells CASSSVGGYEQYF. In nucleotides, the CDR3 is TGTGCCAGCAGCTCCGTGGGGGGCTACGAGCAGTACTTC. The chain is built from TRBV7-9 and TRBJ2-7, with D possibly TRBD2 on 6 matching bases. The V end was cut by 4 bases, the J end by 3 bases, with 10 bases between. This CDR3 comprises 13 residues. The germline gives CDR1 SEHNR, CDR2 FQNEAQ (reference sequence).

This sequence joins TRBV5-4 and TRBJ1-1; D ambiguous. This CDR3 comprises 13 residues. V shed 2 bases and J shed 8 bases, with 13 bases lying between them. Germline V gene sequence: CDR1 SGHNT, CDR2 YYREEE (reference sequence). CDR3 amino acids: CASSFSNSGEAFF. CDR3 nucleotides: TGTGCCAGCAGCTTCTCAAACTCGGGGGAAGCTTTCTTT.

V gene TRBV18 combines with J gene TRBJ2-5; 8 nucleotides align to TRBD2. Near its end, the DNA agrees better with TRBJ2-1, so the J call may be wrong. The CDR3 extends over 16 amino acids. The germline V gene has CDR1 KGHSH and CDR2 LQKENI. CDR3 in DNA: TGTGCCAGCTCACCAACAATCCAGCGGGAGACAAATGAGCAGTTCTTC. Residues: CASSPTIQRETNEQFF.

The chain uses TRBV7-6 and TRBJ1-3; possibly TRBD1 for D (6 bases). The germline CDR1 and CDR2 sequences are SGHVS and FNYEAQ. The CDR3 contains 19 residues. Trimming left V 5 bases short and J 3 bases short, with 26 bases between. The CDR3 nucleotides are TGTGCCAGCAGCCAACCCTACGGGGGGCTGGGGACTGTTGGAAACACCATATATTTT. This gives the protein CASSQPYGGLGTVGNTIYF.

This clonotype occurred many times. The V call is TRBV20-1, the J call TRBJ2-1, with a tentative D call TRBD1 (6 bases). The CDR3 spans 18 residues. The germline gives CDR1 DFQATT, CDR2 SNEGSKA (reference sequence). V lost 5 bases to trimming and J lost 3 bases, with 26 bases between them. In DNA, the CDR3 is TGCAGTGCTCCGCAACCAGGGGTAGGGTCGTCCGGCTACAATGAGCAGTTCTTC. It specifies CSAPQPGVGSSGYNEQFF.

This chain uses TRBV6-1 with TRBJ2-1; D may correspond to TRBD1 or TRBD2 (5 bases each). The CDR3 runs 12 residues. Trimming removed 6 bases at V and 10 bases at J, with 13 bases between. Germline V gives CDR1 MNHNS, CDR2 SASEGT. DNA of the CDR3: TGTGCCAGCAGCGTCCCGGGGCCAGAGCAGTTCTTC. This encodes CASSVPGPEQFF.

The chain has TRBV7-9 and TRBJ2-1, with 12 bases aligning to TRBD2. The length of the CDR3 is 15 residues. V lost 1 base, J lost 7 bases, and 2 bases stayed unmatched. Germline lookup yields CDR1 SEHNR and CDR2 FQNEAQ (reference sequence). CDR3 DNA: TGTGCCAGCAGCTTAGAGGGGACTAGCGGGAATGAGCAGTTCTTC. Translating gives CASSLEGTSGNEQFF.

The chain links TRBV28 to TRBJ1-2; the D gene is possibly TRBD1 (6 bases). The V and J ends lost 3 bases and 5 bases respectively, with 16 bases between them. This CDR3 is built from 15 residues. Per the germline V gene, CDR1 is MDHEN and CDR2 is SYDVKM. The CDR3 sequence: CASSFGQRTWYGYTF. Written as DNA, the CDR3 is TGTGCCAGCAGTTTCGGACAGAGGACTTGGTATGGCTACACCTTC.

This clonotype has only a few counts. This chain connects TRBV19 to TRBJ2-2; 9 nucleotides align to TRBD2. Trimming took 4 bases from V and 2 from J; bases not matched to a gene: 2. Germline values: CDR1 LNHDA, CDR2 SQIVND (reference sequence). There are 15 residues in the CDR3. In DNA, the CDR3 is TGTGCCAGTAGTAACCTAGCGGGAAACACCGGGGAGCTGTTTTTT. This gives the protein CASSNLAGNTGELFF.

This clonotype was observed a few times. J is TRBJ2-5 and V is TRBV2; tentatively, D is TRBD1 or TRBD2 (6 bases each). The better agreement between TRBJ2-7 and the DNA end casts doubt on the J call. The CDR3 has 14 amino acids. Germline CDR1 is SNHLY and CDR2 is FYNNEI. CDR3 coding DNA: TGTGCCAGCAAGGGGGGCCGGGATACCTACGAGCAGTACTTC. Protein product: CASKGGRDTYEQYF.

The chain links TRBV28 to TRBJ2-5; maybe TRBD2 (6 bases). The J call is in doubt because the DNA end fits TRBJ2-7 better. Germline V gene lookup returns CDR1 MDHEN and CDR2 SYDVKM. This CDR3 is built from 16 residues. CDR3 amino acids: CASSPRESKVPYEQYF. CDR3 bases: TGTGCCAGCAGCCCCCGGGAGTCAAAGGTCCCCTACGAGCAGTACTTC.

This sequence joins TRBV20-1 and TRBJ1-1; D is undetermined. Germline V gives CDR1 DFQATT, CDR2 SNEGSKA (reference sequence). CDR3 length equals 9 residues. V shed 3 bases and J shed 7 bases, with 3 bases lying between them. The CDR3 loop reads CSASIEAFF. In nucleotides, the CDR3 is TGCAGTGCTAGTATTGAAGCTTTCTTT.

This chain joins TRBV19 and TRBJ1-2, with unresolved D. Trimming shortened V by 6 bases and J by 8 bases, and 22 bases separated the two germline ends. This CDR3 comprises 15 residues. CDR1 LNHDA and CDR2 SQIVND come from the germline V gene (reference sequence). CDR3 sequence reads: CASRPTPAAVIGYTF. The DNA of the CDR3 is TGTGCCAGTAGGCCAACCCCGGCGGCAGTGATAGGCTACACCTTC.

The chain is built from TRBV7-6 and TRBJ2-2; D perhaps matches TRBD1 (5 bases). The V end was cut by 2 bases, the J end by 3 bases, with 10 bases between. Germline CDR1 SGHVS, CDR2 FNYEAQ. This CDR3 spans 15 amino acids. The CDR3 here is CASSLWQGDTGELFF. As DNA, the CDR3 is TGTGCCAGCAGCTTATGGCAGGGTGACACCGGGGAGCTGTTTTTT.

This clonotype was seen a handful of times. This chain uses TRBV3-1 with TRBJ1-6, with TRBD1 matching over 9 bases. This CDR3 has 19 residues. V dropped 4 bases and J dropped 7; count of bases not matched to a gene: 17. Germline V gene sequence: CDR1 LGHDT, CDR2 YNNKEL (reference sequence). Here the CDR3 reads CASSLRTGWGQGANSPLHF. The CDR3, as DNA: TGTGCCAGCAGCCTGCGTACTGGCTGGGGACAGGGAGCGAATTCACCCCTCCACTTT.

This clonotype was picked up a small number of times. Germline is not matched at one junction end, which may reflect a read error. The chain uses TRBV14 and TRBJ1-4; TRBD1 is a possible D gene (5 bases). Germline loops: CDR1 SGHDN, CDR2 FVKESK. This CDR3 region has 15 residues. The CDR3 reads CASSPGTFGNEKLLF. In DNA, the CDR3 is TGTGCCAGCAGCCCCGGGACCTTCGGGAATGAAAAACTGCTTTTT.

This clonotype was seen only a few times. The rearrangement uses TRBV7-3 and TRBJ2-5; perhaps TRBD2 as D (7 bases). This CDR3 has 13 amino acids. Trimming removed 4 bases at V and 5 bases at J, with 11 bases between. Germline lookup yields CDR1 SGHTA and CDR2 FQGTGA. The CDR3: CASSSWGGETQYF. CDR3 sequence (DNA): TGTGCCAGCAGCTCCTGGGGGGGCGAGACCCAGTACTTC. Full variable domain (remainder filled in from reference TRBV7-3 and TRBJ2-5): GAGVSQTPSNKVTEKGKYVELRCDPISGHTALYWYRQSLGQGPEFLIYFQGTGAADDSGLPNDRFFAVRPEGSVSTLKIQRTERGDSAVYLCASSSWGGETQYFGPGTRLLVL.

In this sample, this clonotype turned up a few times. One end of the junction is discordant with germline, which a read error may explain. V usage is TRBV10-3 and J usage is TRBJ2-1; 14 bases fit TRBD2. The CDR3 contains 16 residues. Germline CDR1 is ENHRY and CDR2 is SYGVKD. Here the CDR3 DNA reads TGTGCCATCAGCCAAAGTGGGACTAGCGGGAGCAATGAGCAGCTCTTC. Protein product: CAISQSGTSGSNEQLF.

The count of this clonotype is one. The chain joins TRBV21-1 to TRBJ2-5; TRBD1, the D gene given by the table, was not confirmed from the DNA. TRBV21-1 is marked as a pseudogene. This CDR3 is 15 amino acids long. The CDR3 reads CASSKWGQGRRTQYF. As DNA, the CDR3 is TGTGCCAGCAGCAAATGGGGACAGGGAAGAAGGACCCAGTACTTC.